These T cell receptor beta chains were read from a single sample in a study of T-cell reconstitution after alpha-beta-depleted transplantation in children. TCRdb redid the calling of the PCR reads with MiXCR, one entry per CDR3 protein. Among under 850,000 distinct CDR3 sequences listed, around 13% were seen once. The source material was PBMCs, sampled before TCRalphabeta/CD19-depleted stem cell transplant. The receptors originated from a girl aged 2 to 10 with congenital amegakaryocytic thrombocytopenia, due to receive a stem cell transplant. The CDR3 runs from the conserved cysteine through the conserved F or W. A D gene is named only where the DNA matches it firmly. A row's size may be missing; if present it is once, few, many or a size class.

V gene: TRBV14
D gene: -
clone size: few
J gene: TRBJ1-1
CDR3 DNA: TGTGCCAGCAGCCAATCCGAGGGGTGGAACACTGAAGCTTTCTTT
CDR3 protein: CASSQSEGWNTEAFF

V gene: TRBV5-1
D gene: TRBD2
clone size: many
J gene: TRBJ2-1
CDR3 DNA: TGCGCCAGCAGCTTGGGACTAGCGGCCGTTGAGCAGTTCTTC
CDR3 protein: CASSLGLAAVEQFF

V gene: TRBV20-1
D gene: -
clone size: many
J gene: TRBJ2-1
CDR3 DNA: TGCAGTGCTTTAGGGGCCTCCTCCTCCTACAATGAGCAGTTCTTC
CDR3 protein: CSALGASSSYNEQFF

V gene: TRBV24-1
D gene: TRBD1
clone size: few
J gene: TRBJ2-5
CDR3 DNA: TGTGCCACCAGTGATTCCCAGACAGGGCAAGAGACCCAGTACTTC
CDR3 protein: CATSDSQTGQETQYF

V gene: TRBV11-2
D gene: -
clone size: few
J gene: TRBJ2-3
CDR3 DNA: TGTGCCAGCAGACCCATACCCAGTGGGGTCACAGATACGCAGTATTTT
CDR3 protein: CASRPIPSGVTDTQYF

V gene: TRBV7-8
D gene: -
clone size: many
J gene: TRBJ1-1
CDR3 DNA: TGTGCCAGCAGCTTTCCCGAGGGGGGCAGAACTGAAGCTTTCTTT
CDR3 protein: CASSFPEGGRTEAFF

V gene: TRBV20-1
D gene: TRBD2
clone size: many
J gene: TRBJ2-3
CDR3 DNA: TGCAGTGCTACTCAATACGGGACTAGCGGCACAGATACGCAGTATTTT
CDR3 protein: CSATQYGTSGTDTQYF

V gene: TRBV18
D gene: -
clone size: many
J gene: TRBJ2-5
CDR3 DNA: TGTGCCAGCTCACCGGAAGAAGAGACCCAGTACTTC
CDR3 protein: CASSPEEETQYF

V gene: TRBV5-1
D gene: TRBD2
clone size: -
J gene: TRBJ2-5
CDR3 DNA: TGCGCCAGCAGCAGTGGACTAGCGGAAGAAGAGACCCAGTACTTC
CDR3 protein: CASSSGLAEEETQYF

V gene: TRBV12-3/TRBV12-4
D gene: TRBD1
clone size: -
J gene: TRBJ1-2
CDR3 DNA: TGTGCCAGCAGTTTGGGACAGGTTTTTGGCTACACCTTC
CDR3 protein: CASSLGQVFGYTF

V gene: TRBV20-1
D gene: TRBD2
clone size: many
J gene: TRBJ2-4
CDR3 DNA: TGCAGTGCTAGAGTAGCGGGAGTTTTGGGGTCGGCCAAAAACATTCAGTACTTC
CDR3 protein: CSARVAGVLGSAKNIQYF

V gene: TRBV30
D gene: -
clone size: -
J gene: TRBJ1-2
CDR3 DNA: TGTGCCTGGAGGAGTGGGGGTGGCCACTATGGCTACACCTTC
CDR3 protein: CAWRSGGGHYGYTF

V gene: TRBV12-3/TRBV12-4
D gene: -
clone size: many
J gene: TRBJ2-7
CDR3 DNA: TGTGCCAGCAGGGTTGGACACGCGACCTACGAGCAGTACTTC
CDR3 protein: CASRVGHATYEQYF

V gene: TRBV7-9
D gene: TRBD2
clone size: many
J gene: TRBJ2-3
CDR3 DNA: TGTGCCAGCAGCTCGTTACTAGCGGGAAGCACAGATACGCAGTATTTT
CDR3 protein: CASSSLLAGSTDTQYF

V gene: TRBV29-1
D gene: -
clone size: many
J gene: TRBJ1-2
CDR3 DNA: TGCAGCGTTGATACATGGCAGTCGGGCTACACCTTC
CDR3 protein: CSVDTWQSGYTF

V gene: TRBV7-2
D gene: -
clone size: -
J gene: TRBJ2-2
CDR3 DNA: TGTGCCAGCAGCTTGAACAGGAACACCGGGGAGCTGTTTTTT
CDR3 protein: CASSLNRNTGELFF

V gene: TRBV7-2
D gene: -
clone size: many
J gene: TRBJ2-2
CDR3 DNA: TGTGCCAGCAGCCGGGGGACATTCTACACCGGGGAGCTGTTTTTT
CDR3 protein: CASSRGTFYTGELFF

V gene: TRBV7-6
D gene: -
clone size: many
J gene: TRBJ2-3
CDR3 DNA: TGTGCCAGCAGCTCCAGACCGAATGGACTAACAGATACGCAGTATTTT
CDR3 protein: CASSSRPNGLTDTQYF

V gene: TRBV5-1
D gene: -
clone size: many
J gene: TRBJ2-2
CDR3 DNA: TGCGCCAGCACCCTTGGTGTAGGGACCATAAACACCGGGGAGCTGTTTTTT
CDR3 protein: CASTLGVGTINTGELFF

V gene: TRBV20-1
D gene: TRBD1
clone size: -
J gene: TRBJ1-4
CDR3 DNA: TGCAGCGTTATCCAGGGAGGGGGCGAAAAACTGTTTTTT
CDR3 protein: CSVIQGGGEKLFF

V gene: TRBV3-1
D gene: -
clone size: -
J gene: TRBJ2-1
CDR3 DNA: TGTGCCAGCAGCCAAGAGATCAGCGGTGAGCAGTTCTTC
CDR3 protein: CASSQEISGEQFF

V gene: TRBV15
D gene: -
clone size: -
J gene: TRBJ2-4
CDR3 DNA: TGTGCCACCAGCCCGCCGGGTGCCAAAAACATTCAGTACTTC
CDR3 protein: CATSPPGAKNIQYF

V gene: TRBV5-6
D gene: -
clone size: few
J gene: TRBJ2-2
CDR3 DNA: TGTGCCAGCAGCTTGGGGCCGAAGACTATACCCGGGGAGCTGTTTTTT
CDR3 protein: CASSLGPKTIPGELFF

V gene: TRBV24-1
D gene: TRBD1
clone size: many
J gene: TRBJ2-1
CDR3 DNA: TGTGCCACCAGTGAAACAGGACAGGGGCTAAATGAGCAGTTCTTC
CDR3 protein: CATSETGQGLNEQFF

V gene: TRBV5-1
D gene: -
clone size: many
J gene: TRBJ2-1
CDR3 DNA: TGCGCCAGCAGCTTGGCCCCGGGAGTAGAAAATGAGCAGTTCTTC
CDR3 protein: CASSLAPGVENEQFF

V gene: TRBV15
D gene: -
clone size: many
J gene: TRBJ2-1
CDR3 DNA: TGTGCCACCAGCAGAGTCGAGTACACGGGAAATGAGCAGTTCTTC
CDR3 protein: CATSRVEYTGNEQFF

V gene: TRBV7-9
D gene: -
clone size: few
J gene: TRBJ2-1
CDR3 DNA: TGTGCCAGCAGCCGTCTCCGGGACCCGCTGGGGGCCAATGAGCAGTTCTTC
CDR3 protein: CASSRLRDPLGANEQFF

V gene: TRBV7-7
D gene: -
clone size: many
J gene: TRBJ2-1
CDR3 DNA: TGTGCCAGCAGCTTAAATTGGGGCAATGAGCAGTTCTTC
CDR3 protein: CASSLNWGNEQFF

V gene: TRBV20-1
D gene: -
clone size: many
J gene: TRBJ1-3
CDR3 DNA: TGCAGTGCTAGGGAGTGGGGCTCTGGAAACACCATATATTTT
CDR3 protein: CSAREWGSGNTIYF

V gene: TRBV10-3
D gene: -
clone size: many
J gene: TRBJ2-3
CDR3 DNA: TGTGCCATCAGTGGGCCATCTACAGATACGCAGTATTTT
CDR3 protein: CAISGPSTDTQYF

V gene: TRBV5-1
D gene: -
clone size: many
J gene: TRBJ1-6
CDR3 DNA: TGCGCCAGCAGCTTGGCGGTCGAAGCGGCACCCCTCCACTTT
CDR3 protein: CASSLAVEAAPLHF

V gene: TRBV20-1
D gene: -
clone size: -
J gene: TRBJ2-7
CDR3 DNA: TGCAGTGCTAGAGTGGGGGGAAACGGGCAGTACTTC
CDR3 protein: CSARVGGNGQYF

V gene: TRBV5-1
D gene: -
clone size: -
J gene: TRBJ1-3
CDR3 DNA: TGCGCCAGCAGCTTCTGGAGTCGCCAGAGTGGAAACACCATATATTTT
CDR3 protein: CASSFWSRQSGNTIYF

V gene: TRBV5-1
D gene: TRBD2
clone size: many
J gene: TRBJ2-3
CDR3 DNA: TGCGCCAGCAGCACGGGACTAGCGGTGTCAGATACGCAGTATTTT
CDR3 protein: CASSTGLAVSDTQYF

V gene: TRBV5-1
D gene: -
clone size: few
J gene: TRBJ2-1
CDR3 DNA: TGCGCCAGCATTCCCATGCCGGAGTACAATGAGCAGTTCTTC
CDR3 protein: CASIPMPEYNEQFF

V gene: TRBV7-9
D gene: -
clone size: -
J gene: TRBJ2-5
CDR3 DNA: TGTGCCAGCAGCTTCGGCGAGTACCAAGAGACCCAGTACTTC
CDR3 protein: CASSFGEYQETQYF

V gene: TRBV29-1
D gene: -
clone size: -
J gene: TRBJ1-1
CDR3 DNA: TGCAGCGTTGAGCCGGTCCTCATGAACACTGAAGCTTTCTTT
CDR3 protein: CSVEPVLMNTEAFF

V gene: TRBV29-1
D gene: -
clone size: -
J gene: TRBJ2-6
CDR3 DNA: TGCAGCGTTCAGTCAGGAGGGGTAGGCTCTGGGGCCAACGTCCTGACTTTC
CDR3 protein: CSVQSGGVGSGANVLTF

V gene: TRBV10-3
D gene: -
clone size: -
J gene: TRBJ2-3
CDR3 DNA: TGTGCCATCAGTGAGTCGAGGGACACTCATACGCAGTATTTT
CDR3 protein: CAISESRDTHTQYF

V gene: TRBV20-1
D gene: -
clone size: -
J gene: TRBJ2-1
CDR3 DNA: TGCAGTGCTAGACCGGACACTCAGCAGTTCTTC
CDR3 protein: CSARPDTQQFF

V gene: TRBV15
D gene: -
clone size: -
J gene: TRBJ1-3
CDR3 DNA: TGTGCCACCAGCAGAGAACCACACGGAGCTGGAAACACCATATATTTT
CDR3 protein: CATSREPHGAGNTIYF

V gene: TRBV9
D gene: TRBD2
clone size: few
J gene: TRBJ2-1
CDR3 DNA: TGTGCCAGCAGCACTCTAGCGGGAGTCTACAATGAGCAGTTCTTC
CDR3 protein: CASSTLAGVYNEQFF

V gene: TRBV4-1
D gene: -
clone size: few
J gene: TRBJ2-1
CDR3 DNA: TGCGCCAGCAGCCAGGTGGGCAGGCGCTACAATGAGCAGTTCTTC
CDR3 protein: CASSQVGRRYNEQFF

V gene: TRBV20-1
D gene: TRBD1
clone size: -
J gene: TRBJ1-5
CDR3 DNA: TGCTGTGCTGGCGGGGTTCCGGGACAGGGCTGGAATCAGCCCCAGCATTTT
CDR3 protein: CCAGGVPGQGWNQPQHF

V gene: TRBV7-2
D gene: -
clone size: few
J gene: TRBJ1-4
CDR3 DNA: TGTGCCAGCAGCTTAGAGTGGGCTGCAACTAATGAAAAACTGTTTTTT
CDR3 protein: CASSLEWAATNEKLFF

V gene: TRBV12-3/TRBV12-4
D gene: TRBD2
clone size: few
J gene: TRBJ2-1
CDR3 DNA: TGTGCCAGCAGTCCGGTCGGGCGGCGGGAGGAACACAATGAGCAGTTCTTC
CDR3 protein: CASSPVGRREEHNEQFF

V gene: TRBV12-3/TRBV12-4
D gene: -
clone size: few
J gene: TRBJ1-6
CDR3 DNA: TGTGCCAGCAGAGCCGACCTTTCACCCCTCCACTTT
CDR3 protein: CASRADLSPLHF

V gene: TRBV5-1
D gene: TRBD2
clone size: many
J gene: TRBJ2-3
CDR3 DNA: TGCGCCAGCAGCTTACCCCGAACTAGCGGGAGCCCAGATACGCAGTATTTT
CDR3 protein: CASSLPRTSGSPDTQYF

V gene: TRBV20-1
D gene: -
clone size: many
J gene: TRBJ1-3
CDR3 DNA: TGCAGTGCCAATACAGGAGCAAACACCATATATTTT
CDR3 protein: CSANTGANTIYF

V gene: TRBV29-1
D gene: -
clone size: many
J gene: TRBJ2-1
CDR3 DNA: TGCAGCGTTACTAGCTGGAGCTCCTACAATGAGCAGTTCTTC
CDR3 protein: CSVTSWSSYNEQFF

V gene: TRBV20-1
D gene: -
clone size: many
J gene: TRBJ2-3
CDR3 DNA: TGCAGTGCTAGATTCACCCGGCCCCACACAGATACGCAGTATTTT
CDR3 protein: CSARFTRPHTDTQYF

V gene: TRBV5-1
D gene: TRBD2
clone size: many
J gene: TRBJ2-5
CDR3 DNA: TGCGCCAGCAGCTTGGTACTAGCGGGAGGGCCCCAAGAGACCCAGTACTTC
CDR3 protein: CASSLVLAGGPQETQYF

V gene: TRBV5-1
D gene: -
clone size: few
J gene: TRBJ2-7
CDR3 DNA: TGCGCCAGCAGCGAGACGGCCAGGGTCTACGAGCAGTACTTC
CDR3 protein: CASSETARVYEQYF

V gene: TRBV5-1
D gene: -
clone size: few
J gene: TRBJ2-2
CDR3 DNA: TGCGCCAGCAGCTTGCAGGACGGGGAGCTGTTTTTT
CDR3 protein: CASSLQDGELFF

V gene: TRBV4-1
D gene: -
clone size: few
J gene: TRBJ1-3
CDR3 DNA: TGCGCCAGCAGCCGCTTGACCGTTCCTGGAAACACCATATATTTT
CDR3 protein: CASSRLTVPGNTIYF

V gene: TRBV12-3/TRBV12-4
D gene: -
clone size: many
J gene: TRBJ2-7
CDR3 DNA: TGTGCCAGCACTGAACCGCGAGGGTACGAGCAGTACTTC
CDR3 protein: CASTEPRGYEQYF

V gene: TRBV7-9
D gene: -
clone size: many
J gene: TRBJ1-3
CDR3 DNA: TGTGCCAGCAGCCTGGTTTCCAAAGGAAACACCATATATTTT
CDR3 protein: CASSLVSKGNTIYF